The text below deals with one T cell receptor beta chain. Its antigen is unknown. The data are from a study of T cell responses to AZD1222 COVID-19 vaccine. Generated by immunoSEQ multiplex PCR, the TCRdb table keeps only in-frame clones and is missing some. The data contain roughly 150,000 clones, just over 90% of them seen just once; the ten biggest clones take up around 1.2%. CDR3 size: 12 residues. Trimming shortened V by 5 bases and J by 4 bases, and 8 bases separated the two germline ends. Germline V gene lookup returns CDR1 SGHTA and CDR2 FQGNSA. Study-level points and caveats: Across spike, vaccine-associated CD4 TCRs were found, dominant at 160-218 and 743-854. Reportedly, nearly half the spike-specific TCRs target unmutated variant regions.

This chain joins TRBV7-2 and TRBJ1-2; D remains ambiguous. The material was peripheral blood, obtained 28 days after the second AZD1222 dose. This receptor was obtained from an adult who received the AZD1222 COVID-19 vaccine. CDR3 coding DNA: TGTGCCAGCAGCGTATCGGGCTATGGCTACACCTTC. This encodes CASSVSGYGYTF. Variable domain in full (rest from reference TRBV7-2 and TRBJ1-2): GAGVSQSPSNKVTEKGKDVELRCDPISGHTALYWYRQSLGQGLEFLIYFQGNSAPDKSGLPSDRFSAERTGGSVSTLTIQRTQQEDSAVYLCASSVSGYGYTFGSGTRLTVV.